Below are 19 T cell receptor beta chains sequenced from a single sample in a study of blood T cell repertoires in COVID-19. Clones were read by immunoSEQ multiplex PCR, and TCRdb kept only the in-frame ones, dropping some. The sample yields about 80,000 clones, roughly 80% seen once. The specimen sequenced was peripheral blood. The receptors were sampled from a woman between 70 and 85 years old with acute or convalescent COVID-19.

In this sample, this clone is medium-sized. The gene calls are TRBV3-1 (or the pseudogene TRBV3-2) and TRBJ1-6, with D perhaps TRBD1 (6 bases). CDR3 length equals 16 residues. V shed 2 bases and J shed 6 bases, with 14 bases lying between them. The V gene's germline CDR1 is LGHDT and CDR2 YNNKEL (reference sequence). CDR3 sequence: CASSQPQGAFNSPLHF. CDR3 nucleotides: TGTGCCAGCAGCCAACCACAGGGAGCTTTTAATTCACCCCTCCACTTT.

The chain combines TRBV5-1 with TRBJ2-5, with D possibly TRBD2 on 7 matching bases. Germline V gene data show CDR1 as SGHRS and CDR2 as YFSETQ. V gave up 0 bases and J gave up 5 bases, with 11 bases separating them. There are 14 residues in the CDR3. CDR3 protein: CASSLVGGLETQYF. CDR3 nucleotide sequence: TGCGCCAGCAGCTTGGTGGGGGGGCTTGAGACCCAGTACTTC.

V and J are TRBV19 and TRBJ1-5; D call uncertain. From germline, CDR1 is LNHDA and CDR2 SQIVND (reference sequence). CDR3 size: 15 residues. The V end lost 5 bases, the J end lost 0 bases, and 11 bases lay between the germline ends. The CDR3 sequence is CASSPTAYSNQPQHF. As DNA, the CDR3 is TGTGCCAGTAGTCCTACCGCGTATAGCAATCAGCCCCAGCATTTT.

The chain joins TRBV6-1 to TRBJ1-4, with D possibly matching TRBD1 (5 bases). Trimming left V 1 base short and J 8 bases short, with 11 bases between. Germline lookup yields CDR1 MNHNS and CDR2 SASEGT. The CDR3 consists of 14 residues. CDR3 bases: TGTGCCAGCAGTGAAGGCCCAGGGATAGAAAAACTGTTTTTT. This codes for CASSEGPGIEKLFF.

The rearrangement joins TRBV6-1 to TRBJ1-5, with TRBD1 identical over 9 bases. The CDR3 length is 15 residues. J lost 7 bases, V lost 2 bases, and 6 bases had no gene match. Germline lookup yields CDR1 MNHNS and CDR2 SASEGT. DNA for the CDR3: TGTGCCAGCAGTGAATCGGACAGGGGATGGCAGCCCCAGCATTTT. It specifies CASSESDRGWQPQHF.

V gene TRBV29-1 combines with J gene TRBJ2-5; tentative D call: TRBD1 (5 bases). CDR3 size: 14 residues. Per the germline V gene, CDR1 is SQVTM and CDR2 is ANQGSEA. Trimming cost V 8 bases and J 1 base, with 17 bases left between them. CDR3 bases: TGCAGCACACCCGATCAGGGCCCCCAAGAGACCCAGTACTTC. This translates into CSTPDQGPQETQYF.

The CDR3 nucleotides read TGTGCCAGCAGCCAAGGAGGATGGGCAACTAATGAAAAACTGTTTTTT. It specifies CASSQGGWATNEKLFF. V is TRBV3-1 (or the pseudogene TRBV3-2) and J is TRBJ1-4; D ambiguous. This CDR3 is built from 16 residues. V was cut by 1 base and J by 0 bases, with 9 bases left in between. Per germline, CDR1 LGHDT and CDR2 YNNKEL (reference sequence).

This clone occurred a few times. The J gene is TRBJ1-5, the V gene TRBV19; 9 bases agree with TRBD1. There are 14 residues in the CDR3. With 4 bases clipped from V and 7 bases from J, the junction kept 5 bases outside the gene matches. Germline V gene lookup returns CDR1 LNHDA and CDR2 SQIVND (reference sequence). CDR3 sequence reads: CASSNGQGMQPQHF. The CDR3 nucleotides are TGTGCCAGTAGTAACGGACAGGGGATGCAGCCCCAGCATTTT. Variable domain in full (rest from reference TRBV19 and TRBJ1-5): DGGITQSPKYLFRKEGQNVTLSCEQNLNHDAMYWYRQDPGQGLRLIYYSQIVNDFQKGDIAEGYSVSREKKESFPLTVTSAQKNPTAFYLCASSNGQGMQPQHFGDGTRLSIL.

The chain recombines TRBV6-5 with TRBJ2-7, with 9 bases that match TRBD1. CDR1 is MNHEY and CDR2 is SVGAGI in the germline V gene. J was trimmed by 1 base and V by 5 bases; bases with no gene match: 6. The CDR3 loop spans 15 amino acids. CDR3 loop: CASSIRGQGSYEQYF. The CDR3 bases are TGTGCCAGCAGTATCCGAGGACAGGGGTCCTACGAGCAGTACTTC.

The rearrangement joins TRBV5-4 to TRBJ2-7, with D perhaps TRBD2 (6 bases). V lost 0 bases, J lost 6 bases, and 16 bases lay in between. The CDR3 is 15 residues long. Germline CDR1 reads SGHNT; CDR2 reads YYREEE (reference sequence). The CDR3 spells CASSLEEGPRPEQYF. The CDR3 DNA follows: TGTGCCAGCAGCTTGGAGGAGGGGCCGCGTCCCGAGCAGTACTTC. The full variable domain, its missing parts supplied by reference TRBV5-4 and TRBJ2-7, is ETGVTQSPTHLIKTRGQQVTLRCSSQSGHNTVSWYQQALGQGPQFIFQYYREEENGRGNFPPRFSGLQFPNYSSELNVNALELDDSALYLCASSLEEGPRPEQYFGPGTRLTVT.

The CDR3 DNA is TGTGCCAGCAGTCTACGGGACAGGGGAAACTATGGCTACACCTTC. It is translated as CASSLRDRGNYGYTF. The V and J genes are TRBV27 and TRBJ1-2, with TRBD1 matching over 10 bases. Per the germline V gene, CDR1 is MNHEY and CDR2 is SMNVEV (reference sequence). V gave up 5 bases and J gave up 2 bases; unmatched junction bases: 5. This CDR3 spans 15 amino acids.

In DNA form, the CDR3 reads TGTGCCAGCAGTGAAGACGGAACAGGCACCCATAGCAATCAGCCCCAGCATTTT. Protein sequence: CASSEDGTGTHSNQPQHF. V and J are TRBV6-1 and TRBJ1-5, with a tentative D call TRBD1 (5 bases). This CDR3 is 18 amino acids long. Germline V gives CDR1 MNHNS, CDR2 SASEGT. Trimming shortened V by 1 base and J by 0 bases, and 16 bases separated the two germline ends.

The V and J genes are TRBV2 and TRBJ2-1; 8 bases agree with TRBD1. CDR1 SNHLY and CDR2 FYNNEI come from the germline V gene. The V segment lost 3 bases and the J segment 8 bases; nucleotides outside the gene matches: 21. The CDR3 is made up of 19 amino acids. In DNA form, the CDR3 reads TGTGCCAGCAGTGACGGCTCGGGCGCCTGGACAGGGATTCTCGATGAGCAGTTCTTC. Residues: CASSDGSGAWTGILDEQFF.

The CDR3 region is CASSQDRGYSPLHF. The CDR3 DNA reads TGTGCCAGCAGCCAGGACAGGGGTTATTCACCCCTCCACTTT. The chain is built from TRBV4-2 and TRBJ1-6; 9 bases agree with TRBD1. The CDR3 contains 14 residues. CDR1 and CDR2 (germline): LGHNA, YNFKEQ. V gave up 3 bases and J gave up 8 bases; unmatched junction bases: 2.

This clone occurred a few times. This chain links TRBV29-1 with TRBJ2-3; perhaps TRBD1 as D (5 bases). This CDR3 region has 13 residues. V lost 7 bases and J lost 5, with 16 bases in between. Germline CDR1 is SQVTM and CDR2 is ANQGSEA. CDR3 region: CSATGPSGDTQYF. The CDR3 nucleotides are TGCAGCGCTACAGGCCCCTCGGGAGATACGCAGTATTTT.

The rearrangement uses TRBV6-1 and TRBJ2-7, with 11 bases lining up with TRBD2. This CDR3 comprises 17 residues. CDR1 and CDR2 (germline): MNHNS, SASEGT. The V segment lost 6 bases and the J segment 3 bases; nucleotides outside the gene matches: 13. DNA for the CDR3: TGTGCCAGCAGCGAACAGTTACTAGCGGGAGTACTCTACGAGCAGTACTTC. Its protein is CASSEQLLAGVLYEQYF.

The chain joins TRBV14 to TRBJ1-1; TRBD1 is a possible D gene (5 bases). Germline CDR1 is SGHDN and CDR2 is FVKESK. The CDR3 extends over 13 amino acids. Trimming removed 1 base from V and 8 bases from J, with 11 bases in between. The CDR3: CASSQVLQGEAFF. The CDR3 DNA follows: TGTGCCAGCAGCCAAGTCCTCCAGGGAGAAGCTTTCTTT. Looking up the rest from reference TRBV14 and TRBJ1-1 gives the full variable domain: EAGVTQFPSHSVIEKGQTVTLRCDPISGHDNLYWYRRVMGKEIKFLLHFVKESKQDESGMPNNRFLAERTGGTYSTLKVQPAELEDSGVYFCASSQVLQGEAFFGQGTRLTVV.

This clone was found once. The chain recombines TRBV6-1 with TRBJ1-1, with D maybe TRBD1 (5 bases). The CDR3 length is 14 residues. Trimming took off 2 bases at V and 7 bases at J, with 14 bases between the two ends. The germline CDR1 and CDR2 sequences are MNHNS and SASEGT. The CDR3 coding sequence is TGTGCCAGCAGTGAAACCTTCAGGGTAGGTGAAGCTTTCTTT. Residues: CASSETFRVGEAFF.

The chain carries TRBV14 and TRBJ2-7, with TRBD2 matching over 14 bases. The CDR3 loop spans 19 amino acids. The J segment lost 1 base and the V segment lost 2 bases, leaving 10 bases of the junction unmatched. Germline CDR1 reads SGHDN; CDR2 reads FVKESK. CDR3 in DNA: TGTGCCAGCAGCCAACGACCGGGACTAGCGGGAGTGGTATCCTACGAGCAGTACTTC. Translation: CASSQRPGLAGVVSYEQYF. Filled out from reference TRBV14 and TRBJ2-7, the complete variable domain reads EAGVTQFPSHSVIEKGQTVTLRCDPISGHDNLYWYRRVMGKEIKFLLHFVKESKQDESGMPNNRFLAERTGGTYSTLKVQPAELEDSGVYFCASSQRPGLAGVVSYEQYFGPGTRLTVT.